Below, 18 T cell receptor beta chains from the same sample are listed, as sequenced in a study of T-cell reconstitution after alpha-beta-depleted transplantation in children. The library targeted TCRbeta and was prepared with unique molecular identifiers. TCRdb ran MiXCR on the PCR reads and lists one entry per CDR3 protein. The sample lists fewer than 350,000 distinct CDR3 sequences; about 9.9% were seen once. The sample was peripheral blood, taken 180 days after TCRalphabeta/CD19-depleted stem cell transplant. Receptor source: a male patient between 2 and 10 years old who had a stem cell transplant for chronic granulomatous disease, so the T cells may come from the graft donor.

The sample holds many counts of this clonotype. The V call is TRBV4-3, the J call TRBJ2-7; D perhaps matches TRBD2 (6 bases). Deletions cut 4 bases from V and 6 bases from J, with 16 bases between. Germline values: CDR1 LGHNA, CDR2 YSLEER. This CDR3 spans 14 amino acids. The CDR3 here is CASSPRRAPVEQYF. CDR3 nucleotide sequence: TGCGCCAGCAGCCCCAGGAGGGCCCCCGTCGAGCAGTACTTC.

This clonotype was detected many times. This sequence joins TRBV5-1 and TRBJ1-4, with D unclear. Germline V lookup: CDR1 SGHRS, CDR2 YFSETQ. This CDR3 comprises 15 residues. Trimming shortened V by 1 base and J by 1 base, and 8 bases separated the two germline ends. CDR3 region: CASSLSMKTNEKLFF. The DNA of the CDR3 is TGCGCCAGCAGCTTGAGCATGAAAACTAATGAAAAACTGTTTTTT.

This clonotype was counted many times. The genes are TRBV5-1 and TRBJ2-7, with D unresolved. Germline CDR1 is SGHRS and CDR2 is YFSETQ. The CDR3 contains 15 residues. V was shortened by 4 bases and J by 6 bases, with 20 bases between the two germline ends. The CDR3: CASSVEKTRIAEQYF. The DNA of the CDR3 is TGCGCCAGCAGCGTCGAAAAGACAAGAATCGCCGAGCAGTACTTC. The full variable domain, in which reference TRBV5-1 and TRBJ2-7 provide the parts outside the CDR3, is KAGVTQTPRYLIKTRGQQVTLSCSPISGHRSVSWYQQTPGQGLQFLFEYFSETQRNKGNFPGRFSGRQFSNSRSEMNVSTLELGDSALYLCASSVEKTRIAEQYFGPGTRLTVT.

Comments on this clonotype: This sequence may be a read error, since a much larger clone differs from it by one base. The chain employs TRBV29-1 and TRBJ2-3; no clear D gene. The last part of the DNA fits TRBJ1-5 better; the J call may be wrong. Germline-derived CDR1 and CDR2 are SQVTM and ANQGSEA. The CDR3 totals 15 residues. DNA of the CDR3: TGCAGCGTTGAAGATCCCCGGGCGTTGGGAGATACGCAGCATTTT. Protein: CSVEDPRALGDTQHF.

The sample holds many counts of this clonotype. This sequence joins TRBV13 and TRBJ2-2, with 8 bases fitting TRBD1. Germline V gene lookup returns CDR1 PRHDT and CDR2 FYEKMQ (reference sequence). The V segment lost 6 bases and the J segment 6 bases; nucleotides outside the gene matches: 3. The CDR3 consists of 13 residues. The CDR3 loop reads CASRIQGAGELFF. The DNA for the CDR3 is TGTGCCAGCAGGATACAGGGGGCCGGGGAGCTGTTTTTT.

This clonotype appeared many times. The V call is TRBV20-1, the J call TRBJ2-2; 8 bases agree with TRBD2. CDR1 is DFQATT and CDR2 is SNEGSKA in the germline V gene (reference sequence). V shed 0 bases, J shed 5 bases, and the junction held 11 bases outside the gene matches. This CDR3 spans 17 amino acids. For the CDR3, the DNA is TGCAGTGCTAGAGATTACCTGAGCGGGAGTCGGACCGGGGAGCTGTTTTTT. This encodes CSARDYLSGSRTGELFF.

Concerning this clonotype itself: A much larger clone lies one base from this, so it may be a read error. The chain joins TRBV5-1 to TRBJ2-1; 7 positions match TRBD2. With V trimmed by 3 bases and J by 7 bases, 16 bases remained unmatched. CDR1 is SGHRS and CDR2 is YFSETQ in the germline V gene. The CDR3 contains 17 residues. CDR3 amino acids: CASSSGLTGEKNNEQFF. In DNA form, the CDR3 reads TGCGCCAGCAGCTCGGGACTAACGGGAGAAAAAAATAATGAGCAGTTCTTC.

In this sample, this clonotype turned up many times. The V gene is TRBV10-3, the J gene TRBJ2-7, with D perhaps TRBD2 (5 bases). From germline, CDR1 is ENHRY and CDR2 SYGVKD. The CDR3 has 11 amino acids. Trimming shortened V by 4 bases and J by 8 bases, and 9 bases separated the two germline ends. CDR3 in DNA: TGTGCCATCAGTGGGGCGGGCCAGCAGTACTTC. Translated, it gives CAISGAGQQYF.

This clonotype was detected many times. This chain joins TRBV5-1 and TRBJ1-4, with D tentatively TRBD1 (6 bases). CDR1 is SGHRS, CDR2 YFSETQ, per germline. The CDR3 loop spans 14 amino acids. Trimming shortened V by 2 bases and J by 8 bases, and 13 bases separated the two germline ends. The CDR3, as DNA: TGCGCCAGCAGCTTCGGACAGCCACCAGAAAAACTGTTTTTT. Residues: CASSFGQPPEKLFF.

The sample holds many counts of this clonotype. The V call is TRBV6-1, the J call TRBJ1-5; the match to TRBD1 covers 8 bases. With 4 bases clipped from V and 4 bases from J, the junction kept 9 bases outside the gene matches. The CDR3 contains 16 residues. CDR1 and CDR2 from the germline V gene are MNHNS and SASEGT. CDR3 protein: CASSGHTGTGNQPQHF. The CDR3 region has the DNA TGTGCCAGCAGTGGACATACCGGGACAGGTAATCAGCCCCAGCATTTT.

This clonotype was observed at least ten times. A junction end diverges from the germline sequence, so it may reflect a read error. V is TRBV6-1 and J is TRBJ2-2; 7 bases line up with TRBD2. Per germline, CDR1 MNHNS and CDR2 SASEGT. The CDR3 loop spans 8 amino acids. The CDR3, as DNA: TGTGCCCCCCGGGAGGTTCCTTTT. Translated: CAPREVPF.

This clonotype appeared many times. The chain employs TRBV27 and TRBJ2-7, with a weak D call TRBD2 (6 bases). The length of the CDR3 is 14 residues. Germline CDR1 reads MNHEY; CDR2 reads SMNVEV (reference sequence). V was pared by 5 bases and J by 1 base, with 12 bases between. CDR3 sequence: CASSPQTRSYEQYF. The CDR3 coding sequence is TGTGCCAGCAGTCCCCAGACTAGGTCCTACGAGCAGTACTTC.

This clonotype was counted many times. The chain recombines TRBV4-3 with TRBJ2-7; 9 bases map to TRBD2. J was trimmed by 0 bases and V by 1 base; bases with no gene match: 4. CDR3 length: 16 residues. The germline V gene encodes CDR1 LGHNA and CDR2 YSLEER. The DNA of the CDR3 is TGCGCCAGCAGCCAAGTAGCGGGGGACATCTCCTACGAGCAGTACTTC. It translates to CASSQVAGDISYEQYF.

This clonotype was found many times. V gene TRBV5-1 combines with J gene TRBJ2-5, with D perhaps TRBD2 (6 bases). Germline V gene data show CDR1 as SGHRS and CDR2 as YFSETQ. The CDR3 covers 13 residues. Trimming removed 2 bases at V and 3 bases at J, with 8 bases between. The chain's CDR3 is CASSFGGEETQYF. In nucleotides, the CDR3 is TGCGCCAGCAGCTTTGGAGGGGAAGAGACCCAGTACTTC.

There are many counts of this clonotype. The J gene is TRBJ2-7, the V gene TRBV15, with D unresolved. Germline CDR1 is LNHNV and CDR2 is YYDKDF (reference sequence). V shed 6 bases and J shed 5 bases, with 14 bases lying between them. CDR3 size: 13 residues. The CDR3 DNA follows: TGTGCCACCAGTCTGGTGCGAAAGGACGAGCAGTACTTC. Its translation: CATSLVRKDEQYF.

This clonotype occurred many times. As DNA, the CDR3 is TGTGCCAGTAGTACCTCGATTATAGCGGGAGGGAGCTCCTACAATGAGCAGTTCTTC. Its translation is CASSTSIIAGGSSYNEQFF. The V gene is TRBV19, the J gene TRBJ2-1; 11 bases are a match to TRBD2. The CDR3 is made up of 19 amino acids. The germline V gene has CDR1 LNHDA and CDR2 SQIVND (reference sequence). J was trimmed by 0 bases and V by 4 bases; bases with no gene match: 11.

This clonotype was recorded many times. The J gene is TRBJ2-1, the V gene TRBV9; 7 bases match TRBD2. V lost 0 bases and J lost 3; bases outside the gene matches: 6. This CDR3 spans 16 amino acids. Germline CDR1 SGDLS, CDR2 YYNGEE. CDR3 residues: CASSVAVGGNYNEQFF. The CDR3 coding sequence is TGTGCCAGCAGCGTAGCGGTGGGAGGGAACTACAATGAGCAGTTCTTC.

This clonotype was found many times. The rearrangement links TRBV29-1 to TRBJ2-7, with 9 nucleotides matching TRBD1. Trimming at V came to 4 bases and at J to 3 bases, leaving 7 bases not matched to a gene. CDR3 length: 14 amino acids. In germline, CDR1 is SQVTM, CDR2 ANQGSEA. This chain's CDR3 is CSVGPPTGGYEQYF. CDR3 DNA: TGCAGCGTTGGTCCCCCGACAGGGGGCTACGAGCAGTACTTC.